This T cell receptor beta chain was recovered during a study of beta chain features in type 1 diabetes. General observations from the study: Moderately but significantly shorter TCRB CDR3s were found in Type 1 diabetes patients in all four CD4+ subsets.

Sequencing targeted expressed TCRB transcripts, as all isolated RNA had been reverse transcribed. The method was immunoSEQ multiplex PCR; TCRdb's version includes in-frame clones alone and lacks a portion of them. The table includes about 710,000 clones, about 14% detected once. The CDR3 is 13 residues long. V was trimmed by 4 bases and J by 5 bases, leaving 11 bases between them. Germline V CDR1 and CDR2: SGHAT, FQNNGV. On this clone: Its antigen remains unidentified.

The TCR comes from a man younger than 30 with type 1 diabetes. The sequencing input was naive CD4+ T cells from blood. The V gene is TRBV11-2, the J gene TRBJ2-5; tentative D call: TRBD2 (5 bases). Here the CDR3 reads CASSSGERETQYF. The CDR3 DNA reads TGTGCCAGCAGCTCCGGGGAACGGGAGACCCAGTACTTC.